The clone carrying this TCR beta chain was detected only once. This sample stems from a study of cytomegalovirus exposure and HLA in healthy donors. The PCR made use of 60 Vbeta and 13 Jbeta primers. Assay: immunoSEQ multiplex PCR; the TCRdb copy retains only in-frame clones and omits some. The sample includes about 130,000 clones, around 82% of them seen just once. V was clipped by 0 bases and J by 7 bases, with 9 bases between them. Germline V gives CDR1 MNHEY, CDR2 SVGAGI. CDR3 length: 13 amino acids. This chain joins TRBV6-5 and TRBJ1-2; possible D gene TRBD1, 6 bases. Sequencing used PBMCs. The TCR originated in a male donor in good health and CMV-seropositive. The CDR3 bases are TGTGCCAGCAGTTACTCACAGGGAGCTGGCTACACCTTC. Its protein product is CASSYSQGAGYTF.